Each of the 15 T cell receptor beta chains below was sequenced from the same sample in a study of blood T cell repertoires in COVID-19. The protocol was immunoSEQ multiplex PCR, while the TCRdb copy is restricted to in-frame clones and leaves out a portion. The sample yields some 320,000 clones, 90% to 95% seen once. The sample was PBMCs or T cells enriched from blood (not recorded which). These TCRs come from a woman under 40 who had been exposed to COVID-19.

The chain joins TRBV6-5 to TRBJ1-1; no firm D call. This CDR3 has 14 amino acids. Trimming took 1 base from V and 7 from J, leaving 13 bases between them. The germline gives CDR1 MNHEY, CDR2 SVGAGI. Written as DNA, the CDR3 is TGTGCCAGCAGTTACTACCGGGGTAAGAGTGAAGCTTTCTTT. Translated: CASSYYRGKSEAFF.

This chain joins TRBV7-8 and TRBJ2-4, with 7 bases identical to TRBD1. This CDR3 spans 16 amino acids. J lost 0 bases, V lost 5 bases, and 7 bases had no gene match. CDR1 SGHVS and CDR2 FQNEAQ come from the germline V gene. The CDR3 loop is CASSARDRLAKNIQYF. The CDR3 DNA reads TGTGCCAGCAGCGCCCGGGACAGACTAGCCAAAAACATTCAGTACTTC.

This clone appeared a few times. V gene TRBV6-5 combines with J gene TRBJ1-3, with 7 bases matching TRBD1. The CDR3 contains 16 residues. Germline V gene sequence: CDR1 MNHEY, CDR2 SVGAGI. V lost 3 bases and J lost 2; bases outside the gene matches: 7. CDR3 sequence reads: CASSYAMTGTGNTIYF. The CDR3 DNA is TGTGCCAGCAGTTATGCAATGACAGGGACTGGAAACACCATATATTTT.

The chain uses TRBV5-1 and TRBJ2-5, with 7 bases fitting TRBD2. Germline lookup yields CDR1 SGHRS and CDR2 YFSETQ. This CDR3 contains 14 residues. Losses at the gene ends were 2 bases for V and 2 bases for J; bases not matched to a gene: 3. The CDR3 nucleotides read TGCGCCAGCAGCTTCTCCGGGAGGCAAGAGACCCAGTACTTC. Translation gives CASSFSGRQETQYF.

CDR3 bases: TGTGCAAGTCGCTCACAGGGGGCTCCCACTGGGGCCAACGTCCTGACTTTC. This encodes CASRSQGAPTGANVLTF. The chain employs TRBV12-2 and TRBJ2-6; the D call in the table, TRBD1, was not verified against the DNA. TRBV12-2 is labeled a pseudogene. The CDR3 runs 17 residues.

This chain connects TRBV25-1 to TRBJ2-6; possibly TRBD2 for D (6 bases). The CDR3 has 17 residues. Trimming pared 4 bases from V and 0 bases from J, leaving 13 bases between. The germline gives CDR1 MGHDK, CDR2 SYGVNS. CDR3 amino acids: CASSGPIAVSGANVLTF. The CDR3, as DNA: TGTGCCAGCAGTGGCCCCATAGCGGTCTCTGGGGCCAACGTCCTGACTTTC.

The CDR3 loop is CASLYRPQHF. The CDR3 nucleotides read TGTGCCAGCCTTTATCGGCCCCAGCATTTT. The rearrangement links TRBV5-5 to TRBJ1-5; D ambiguous. Trimming took 7 bases from V and 9 from J, leaving 8 bases between them. The V gene's germline CDR1 is SGHKS and CDR2 YYEKEE (reference sequence). CDR3 length: 10 residues.

The chain carries TRBV9 and TRBJ2-1, with D uncertain. Trimming took 1 base from V and 6 from J, leaving 17 bases between them. Germline-derived CDR1 and CDR2 are SGDLS and YYNGEE. The CDR3 runs 16 residues. DNA of the CDR3: TGTGCCAGCAGCGTATCTCTTTCCCAGCTAGTCAATGAGCAGTTCTTC. Amino acids: CASSVSLSQLVNEQFF. The variable domain in full, completed from reference TRBV9 and TRBJ2-1, reads DSGVTQTPKHLITATGQRVTLRCSPRSGDLSVYWYQQSLDQGLQFLIQYYNGEERAKGNILERFSAQQFPDLHSELNLSSLELGDSALYFCASSVSLSQLVNEQFFGPGTRLTVL.

This chain joins TRBV13 and TRBJ1-5; D is perhaps TRBD1 (5 bases). V was shortened by 5 bases and J by 6 bases, with 20 bases between the two germline ends. The CDR3 runs 16 residues. Germline assignment: CDR1 PRHDT and CDR2 FYEKMQ (reference sequence). The CDR3 DNA sequence: TGTGCCAGCAGCGAGCGGGGGTCGGGAATTACTCAGCCCCAGCATTTT. It encodes CASSERGSGITQPQHF.

This chain joins TRBV5-5 and TRBJ1-3; TRBD1 aligns across 10 bases. The CDR3 covers 17 residues. V lost 6 bases to trimming and J lost 0 bases; unmatched junction nucleotides: 9. The germline CDR1 and CDR2 sequences are SGHKS and YYEKEE (reference sequence). The CDR3 DNA follows: TGTGCCAGCATTCCGACAGGGGGCACATTCTCTGGAAACACCATATATTTT. This encodes CASIPTGGTFSGNTIYF.

The V call is TRBV7-9, the J call TRBJ1-2; D gene ambiguous. Germline V lookup: CDR1 SEHNR, CDR2 FQNEAQ (reference sequence). Trimming stripped 1 base from V and 2 bases from J, with 8 bases between. The CDR3 contains 14 residues. The DNA of the CDR3 is TGTGCCAGCAGCTTAGTCGGGTGGAACTATGGCTACACCTTC. Its translation: CASSLVGWNYGYTF. Full variable domain (remainder filled in from reference TRBV7-9 and TRBJ1-2): DTGVSQNPRHKITKRGQNVTFRCDPISEHNRLYWYRQTLGQGPEFLTYFQNEAQLEKSRLLSDRFSAERPKGSFSTLEIQRTEQGDSAMYLCASSLVGWNYGYTFGSGTRLTVV.

The rearrangement links TRBV4-3 to TRBJ2-7; D is uncertain. Looked up from germline, CDR1 is LGHNA and CDR2 is YSLEER. The germline V and J ends were trimmed by 0 bases and 4 bases, with 10 bases remaining between them. This CDR3 has 14 amino acids. Written as DNA, the CDR3 is TGCGCCAGCAGCCAAGAACCCCGAGAATACGAGCAGTACTTC. Translated: CASSQEPREYEQYF.

This clone occurred a few times. The CDR3 is CAWSVQGPHEAFF. The CDR3, as DNA: TGTGCCTGGAGTGTACAGGGCCCCCATGAAGCTTTCTTT. The chain uses TRBV30 and TRBJ1-1; a possible D gene is TRBD1 (6 bases). The germline V gene encodes CDR1 GTSNPN and CDR2 SVGIG (reference sequence). CDR3 size: 13 residues. With 0 bases removed from V and 7 bases from J, the gap between germline ends came to 12 bases.

The chain couples TRBV2 to TRBJ2-3; a possible D gene is TRBD1 (5 bases). The V end lost 4 bases, the J end lost 6 bases, and 14 bases lay between the germline ends. The CDR3 is 14 amino acids. Per the germline V gene, CDR1 is SNHLY and CDR2 is FYNNEI. DNA for the CDR3: TGTGCCAGCAGTGTCGGCAGGGAAAGGGATACGCAGTATTTT. Its protein product is CASSVGRERDTQYF. The whole variable domain, remainder taken from reference TRBV2 and TRBJ2-3, is EPEVTQTPSHQVTQMGQEVILRCVPISNHLYFYWYRQILGQKVEFLVSFYNNEISEKSEIFDDQFSVERPDGSNFTLKIRSTKLEDSAMYFCASSVGRERDTQYFGPGTRLTVL.

This clone was recorded only once. This chain uses TRBV7-6 with TRBJ1-1, with a possible D match to TRBD1 (6 bases). The CDR3 has 12 residues. V lost 2 bases and J 10 bases, leaving 11 bases between the germline ends. CDR1 and CDR2 (germline): SGHVS, FNYEAQ. The CDR3 here is CASSLPGRGAFF. The CDR3 region has the DNA TGTGCCAGCAGCTTACCTGGCAGGGGAGCTTTCTTT.